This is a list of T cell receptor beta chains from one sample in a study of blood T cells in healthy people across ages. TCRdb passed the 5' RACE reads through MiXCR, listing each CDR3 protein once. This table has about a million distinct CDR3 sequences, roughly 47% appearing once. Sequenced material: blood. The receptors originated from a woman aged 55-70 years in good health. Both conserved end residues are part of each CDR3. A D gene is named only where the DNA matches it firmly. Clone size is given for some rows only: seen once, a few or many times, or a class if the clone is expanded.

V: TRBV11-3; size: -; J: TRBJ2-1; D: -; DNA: TGTGCCAGCAGCATCGCAGGCAATGAGCAGTTCTTC; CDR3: CASSIAGNEQFF
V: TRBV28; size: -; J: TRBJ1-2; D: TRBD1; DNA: TGTGCCAGCAGTATACAGGGGGACAGGGGGAATGGCTACACCTTC; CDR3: CASSIQGDRGNGYTF
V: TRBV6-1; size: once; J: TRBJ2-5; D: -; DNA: TGTGCCAGCAGTGATGAAGCGGAGGGTGAGCAGTACTTT; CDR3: CASSDEAEGEQYF
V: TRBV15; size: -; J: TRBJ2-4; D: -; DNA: TGTGCCACCAGCAGAAAAAAGGGGGAGGGGGCCAAAAACATTCAGTACTTC; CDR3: CATSRKKGEGAKNIQYF
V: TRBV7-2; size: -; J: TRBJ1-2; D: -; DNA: TGTGCCAGCAGCTTACAGGCTGAGGATGGCTACACCTTC; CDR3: CASSLQAEDGYTF
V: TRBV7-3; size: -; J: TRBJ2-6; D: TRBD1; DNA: TGTGCCAGCAGCTTAAAAAGGAGGACAGGGTCTGGGGCCAACGTCCTGACTTTC; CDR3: CASSLKRRTGSGANVLTF
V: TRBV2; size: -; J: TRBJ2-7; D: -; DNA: TGTGCCAGCAGGACTTACAATGAGCAGTACTTC; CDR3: CASRTYNEQYF
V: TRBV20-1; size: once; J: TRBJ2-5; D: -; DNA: TGCAGTGTTCAGCCCTCACTAGGACCAAGATTGACCCAGTACTTC; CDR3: CSVQPSLGPRLTQYF
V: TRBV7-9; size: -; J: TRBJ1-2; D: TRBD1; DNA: TGTGCCAGCAGCTCCCCCAGACAGGGAAGGAGCTACACCTTC; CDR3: CASSSPRQGRSYTF
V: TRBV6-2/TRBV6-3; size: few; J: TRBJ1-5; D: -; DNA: TGTGCCAGCAGTTTACAGGCTATCAGCAATCAGCCCCAGCATTTT; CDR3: CASSLQAISNQPQHF
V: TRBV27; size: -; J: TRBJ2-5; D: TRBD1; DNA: TGTGCCAGCAGTTTATCCCCGGGGGACAGGTACGGGGAGCAGTACTTC; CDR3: CASSLSPGDRYGEQYF
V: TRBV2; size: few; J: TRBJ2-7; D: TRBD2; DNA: TGTGCCAGCAGAGAACCGGGACTAGCGGGAGTACACGAGCAGTACTTC; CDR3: CASREPGLAGVHEQYF
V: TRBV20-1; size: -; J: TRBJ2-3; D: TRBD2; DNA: TGCAGTGTTTTGGCTAGCGGTACCACAGATACGCAGTATTTT; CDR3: CSVLASGTTDTQYF
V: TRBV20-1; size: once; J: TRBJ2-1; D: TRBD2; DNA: TGCAGTGCTAAAGGGACTAGCGGAAGGTACAATGAGCAGTTCTTC; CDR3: CSAKGTSGRYNEQFF
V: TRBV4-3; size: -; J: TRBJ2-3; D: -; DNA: TGCGCCAGCTGCCAAGGGGCCCTTTCTACAGATACGCAGTATTTT; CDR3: CASCQGALSTDTQYF
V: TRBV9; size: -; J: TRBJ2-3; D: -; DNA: TGTGCCAGCAGCCCCCGGGGTAGCGACCTCACAGATACGCAGTATTTT; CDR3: CASSPRGSDLTDTQYF
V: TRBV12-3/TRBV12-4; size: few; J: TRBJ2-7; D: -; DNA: TGTGCCAGCAGTTTGATCTCTGCAGGCTACGAGCAGTACTTC; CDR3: CASSLISAGYEQYF
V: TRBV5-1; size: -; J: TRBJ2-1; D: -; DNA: TGCACCAGCAGCTTGGCGCTAGCGCAGTATGAGCAGTTCTTC; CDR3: CTSSLALAQYEQFF
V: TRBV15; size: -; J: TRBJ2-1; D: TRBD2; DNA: TGTGCCACCAGCAGAGTTGCGCGGACTAGCGGTATAATTGAGCAGTTCTTC; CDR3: CATSRVARTSGIIEQFF
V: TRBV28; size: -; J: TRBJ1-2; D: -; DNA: TGTGCCAGCAGTTTATTAGGAGCAGGGAGGGTAGGCTACACCTTC; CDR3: CASSLLGAGRVGYTF
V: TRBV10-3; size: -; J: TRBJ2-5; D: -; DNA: TGTGCCATCAGCCCTCAGGGACGAGCGACCCGGGAGACCCAGTACTTC; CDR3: CAISPQGRATRETQYF
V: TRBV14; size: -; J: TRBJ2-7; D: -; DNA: TGTGCCAGCAGCCCAGACTCGGGGGCTCACTACGAGCAGTACTTC; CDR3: CASSPDSGAHYEQYF
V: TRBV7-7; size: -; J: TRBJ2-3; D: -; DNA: TGTGCCAGCAGCCGGCGACGAACAGCTAGCACAGATACGCAGTATTTT; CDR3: CASSRRRTASTDTQYF
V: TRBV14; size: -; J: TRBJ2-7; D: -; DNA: TGTGCCAGCAGCCCCGCCTTAGGGCCACCCGGCTACGAGCAGTACTTC; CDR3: CASSPALGPPGYEQYF
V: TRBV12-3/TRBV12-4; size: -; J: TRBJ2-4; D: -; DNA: TGTGCCAGCAGTTCTAGCAGCCCAAACATTCAGTACTTC; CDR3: CASSSSSPNIQYF
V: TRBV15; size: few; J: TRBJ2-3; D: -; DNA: TGTGCCACCAGCAGAGTGAATAGCGCCTCAGATACGCAGTATTTT; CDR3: CATSRVNSASDTQYF
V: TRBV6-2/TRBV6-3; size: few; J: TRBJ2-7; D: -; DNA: TGTGCCAGCAGCTTCCCTGAGTACGAGCAGTACTTC; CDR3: CASSFPEYEQYF